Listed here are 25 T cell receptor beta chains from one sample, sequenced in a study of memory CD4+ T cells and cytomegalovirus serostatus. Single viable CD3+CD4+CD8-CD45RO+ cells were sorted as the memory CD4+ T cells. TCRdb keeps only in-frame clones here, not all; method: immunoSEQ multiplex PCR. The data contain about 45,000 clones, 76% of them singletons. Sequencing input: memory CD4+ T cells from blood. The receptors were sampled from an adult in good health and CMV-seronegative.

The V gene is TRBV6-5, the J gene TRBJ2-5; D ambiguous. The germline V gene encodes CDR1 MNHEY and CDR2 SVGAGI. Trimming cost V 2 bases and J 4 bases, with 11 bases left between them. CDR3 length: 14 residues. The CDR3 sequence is CASSYSPGGETQYF. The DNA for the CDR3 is TGTGCCAGCAGTTACAGCCCGGGTGGAGAGACCCAGTACTTC.

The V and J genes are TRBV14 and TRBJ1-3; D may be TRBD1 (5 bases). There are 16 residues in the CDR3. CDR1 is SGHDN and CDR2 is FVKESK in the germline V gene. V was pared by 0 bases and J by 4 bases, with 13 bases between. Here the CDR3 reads CASSQDNRRVGNTIYF. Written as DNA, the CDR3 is TGTGCCAGCAGCCAAGACAATCGCAGGGTCGGAAACACCATATATTTT.

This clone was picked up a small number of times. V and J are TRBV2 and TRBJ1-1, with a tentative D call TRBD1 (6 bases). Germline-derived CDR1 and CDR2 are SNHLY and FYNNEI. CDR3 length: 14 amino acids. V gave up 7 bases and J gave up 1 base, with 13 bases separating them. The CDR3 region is CASNGGAGNTEAFF. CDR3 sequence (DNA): TGTGCCAGCAACGGGGGCGCTGGGAACACTGAAGCTTTCTTT. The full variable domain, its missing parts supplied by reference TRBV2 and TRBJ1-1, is EPEVTQTPSHQVTQMGQEVILRCVPISNHLYFYWYRQILGQKVEFLVSFYNNEISEKSEIFDDQFSVERPDGSNFTLKIRSTKLEDSAMYFCASNGGAGNTEAFFGQGTRLTVV.

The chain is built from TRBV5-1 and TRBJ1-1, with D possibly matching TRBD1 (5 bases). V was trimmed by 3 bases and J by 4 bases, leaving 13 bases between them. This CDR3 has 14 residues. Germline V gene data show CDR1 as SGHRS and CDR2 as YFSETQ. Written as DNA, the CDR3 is TGCGCCAGCAGCTCGAGATCGGGGGGCACTGAAGCTTTCTTT. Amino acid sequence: CASSSRSGGTEAFF. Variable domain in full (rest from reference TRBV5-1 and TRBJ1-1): KAGVTQTPRYLIKTRGQQVTLSCSPISGHRSVSWYQQTPGQGLQFLFEYFSETQRNKGNFPGRFSGRQFSNSRSEMNVSTLELGDSALYLCASSSRSGGTEAFFGQGTRLTVV.

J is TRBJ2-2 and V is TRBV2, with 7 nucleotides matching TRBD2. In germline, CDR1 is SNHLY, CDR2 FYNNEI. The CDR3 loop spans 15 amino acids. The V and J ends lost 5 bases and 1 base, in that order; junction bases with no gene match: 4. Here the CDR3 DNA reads TGTGCCAGCAGTTACGGGGGGTGGAACACCGGGGAGCTGTTTTTT. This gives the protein CASSYGGWNTGELFF.

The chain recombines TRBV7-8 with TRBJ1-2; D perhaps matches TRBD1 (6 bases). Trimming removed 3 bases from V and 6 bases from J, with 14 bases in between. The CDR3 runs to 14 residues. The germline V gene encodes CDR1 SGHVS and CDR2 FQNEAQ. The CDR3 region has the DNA TGTGCCAGCAGCTTTAGAGGGGGGCCTAATGGCTACACCTTC. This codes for CASSFRGGPNGYTF.

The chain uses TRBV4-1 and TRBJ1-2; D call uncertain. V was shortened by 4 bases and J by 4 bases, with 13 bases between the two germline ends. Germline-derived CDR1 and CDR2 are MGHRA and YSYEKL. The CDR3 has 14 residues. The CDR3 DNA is TGCGCCAGCAGCCCGCTGTGGTCTGCCTATGGCTACACCTTC. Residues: CASSPLWSAYGYTF.

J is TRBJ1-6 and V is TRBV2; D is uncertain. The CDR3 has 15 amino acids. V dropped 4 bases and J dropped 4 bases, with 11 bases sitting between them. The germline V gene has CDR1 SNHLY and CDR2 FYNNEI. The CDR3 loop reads CASSGSGTYNSPLHF. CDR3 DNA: TGTGCCAGCAGTGGCAGCGGAACATATAATTCACCCCTCCACTTT.

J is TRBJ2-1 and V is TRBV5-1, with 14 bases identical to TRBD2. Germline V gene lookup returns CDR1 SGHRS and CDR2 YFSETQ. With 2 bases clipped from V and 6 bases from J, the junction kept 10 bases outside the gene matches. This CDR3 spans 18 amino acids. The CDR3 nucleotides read TGCGCCAGCAGCTTCTCCCCCGGGACTAGCGGGGGTAGCAATGAGCAGTTCTTC. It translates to CASSFSPGTSGGSNEQFF. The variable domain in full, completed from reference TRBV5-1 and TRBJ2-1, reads KAGVTQTPRYLIKTRGQQVTLSCSPISGHRSVSWYQQTPGQGLQFLFEYFSETQRNKGNFPGRFSGRQFSNSRSEMNVSTLELGDSALYLCASSFSPGTSGGSNEQFFGPGTRLTVL.

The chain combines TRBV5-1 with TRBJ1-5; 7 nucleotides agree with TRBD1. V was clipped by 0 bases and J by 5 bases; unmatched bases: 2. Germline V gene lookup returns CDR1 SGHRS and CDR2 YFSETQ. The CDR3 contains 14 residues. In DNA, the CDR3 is TGCGCCAGCAGCTTGGGGACAGGCTATCAGCCCCAGCATTTT. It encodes CASSLGTGYQPQHF. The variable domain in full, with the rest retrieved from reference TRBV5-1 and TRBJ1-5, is KAGVTQTPRYLIKTRGQQVTLSCSPISGHRSVSWYQQTPGQGLQFLFEYFSETQRNKGNFPGRFSGRQFSNSRSEMNVSTLELGDSALYLCASSLGTGYQPQHFGDGTRLSIL.

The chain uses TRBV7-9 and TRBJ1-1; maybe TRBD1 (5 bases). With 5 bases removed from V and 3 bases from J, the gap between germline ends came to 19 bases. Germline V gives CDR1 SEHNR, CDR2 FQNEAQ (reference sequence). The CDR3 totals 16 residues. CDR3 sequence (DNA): TGTGCCAGCAGCCCCGATTATGGGACCTTATACACTGAAGCTTTCTTT. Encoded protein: CASSPDYGTLYTEAFF.

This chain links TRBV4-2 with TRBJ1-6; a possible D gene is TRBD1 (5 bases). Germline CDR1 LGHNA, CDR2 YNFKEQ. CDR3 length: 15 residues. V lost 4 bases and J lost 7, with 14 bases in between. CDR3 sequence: CASSREGRENSPLHF. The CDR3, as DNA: TGTGCCAGCAGCCGTGAGGGCAGGGAAAATTCACCCCTCCACTTT.

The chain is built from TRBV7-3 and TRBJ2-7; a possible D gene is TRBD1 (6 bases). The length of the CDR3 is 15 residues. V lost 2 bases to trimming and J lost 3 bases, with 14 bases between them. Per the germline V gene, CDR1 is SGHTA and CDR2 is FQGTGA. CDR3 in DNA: TGTGCCAGCAGCTTACTAGGGGGAGCAAACTACGAGCAGTACTTC. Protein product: CASSLLGGANYEQYF.

The CDR3 sequence: CASSDSASGERDEQFF. The DNA of the CDR3 is TGTGCCAGCAGTGACTCGGCTAGCGGGGAGAGGGATGAGCAGTTCTTC. This chain connects TRBV6-4 to TRBJ2-1; 9 bases map to TRBD2. The CDR3 contains 16 residues. CDR1 MRHNA and CDR2 SNTAGT come from the germline V gene. With 0 bases clipped from V and 8 bases from J, the junction kept 8 bases outside the gene matches.

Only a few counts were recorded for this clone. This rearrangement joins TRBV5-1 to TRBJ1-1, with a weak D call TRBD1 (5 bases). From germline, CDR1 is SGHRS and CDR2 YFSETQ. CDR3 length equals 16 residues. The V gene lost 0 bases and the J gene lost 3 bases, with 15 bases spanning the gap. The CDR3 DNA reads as TGCGCCAGCAGCTTGGGGCAGGGTTCTAGGGACACTGAAGCTTTCTTT. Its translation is CASSLGQGSRDTEAFF.

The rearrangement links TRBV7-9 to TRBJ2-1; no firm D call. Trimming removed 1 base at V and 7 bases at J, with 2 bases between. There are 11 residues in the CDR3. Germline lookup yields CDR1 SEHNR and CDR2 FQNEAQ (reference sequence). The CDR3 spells CASSLDNEQFF. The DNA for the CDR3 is TGTGCCAGCAGCTTAGATAATGAGCAGTTCTTC.

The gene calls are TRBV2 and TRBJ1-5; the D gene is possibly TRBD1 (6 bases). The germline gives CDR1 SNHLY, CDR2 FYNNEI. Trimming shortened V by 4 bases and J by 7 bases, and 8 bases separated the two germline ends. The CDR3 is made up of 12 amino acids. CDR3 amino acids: CASSVRGQPQHF. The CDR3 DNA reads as TGTGCCAGCAGTGTCAGGGGACAGCCCCAGCATTTT.

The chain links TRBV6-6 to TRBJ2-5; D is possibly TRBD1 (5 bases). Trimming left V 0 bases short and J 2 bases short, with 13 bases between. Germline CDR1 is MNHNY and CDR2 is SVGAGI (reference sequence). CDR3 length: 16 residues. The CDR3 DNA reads TGTGCCAGCAGTTACTCTCTAGGGGTTGGGCAAGAGACCCAGTACTTC. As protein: CASSYSLGVGQETQYF.

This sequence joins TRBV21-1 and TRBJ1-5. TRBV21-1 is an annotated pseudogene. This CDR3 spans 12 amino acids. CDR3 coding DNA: TGTGCCAGAAGTAAAGTAGGTCAGCCCCAGCATTTT. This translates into CARSKVGQPQHF.

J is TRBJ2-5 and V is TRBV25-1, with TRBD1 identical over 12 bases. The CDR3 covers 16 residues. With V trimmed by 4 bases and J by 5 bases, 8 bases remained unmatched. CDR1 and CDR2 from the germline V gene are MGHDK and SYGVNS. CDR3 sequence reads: CASSALGTGGSETQYF. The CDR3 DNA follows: TGTGCCAGCAGTGCCTTGGGGACAGGGGGCAGCGAGACCCAGTACTTC.

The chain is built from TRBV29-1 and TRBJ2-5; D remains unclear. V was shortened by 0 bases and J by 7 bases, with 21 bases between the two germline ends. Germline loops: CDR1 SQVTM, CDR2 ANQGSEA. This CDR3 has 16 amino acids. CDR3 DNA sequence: TGCAGCGTTGAAGACCAACGGGCGGAGCAGAGGAGGACCCAGTACTTC. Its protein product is CSVEDQRAEQRRTQYF.

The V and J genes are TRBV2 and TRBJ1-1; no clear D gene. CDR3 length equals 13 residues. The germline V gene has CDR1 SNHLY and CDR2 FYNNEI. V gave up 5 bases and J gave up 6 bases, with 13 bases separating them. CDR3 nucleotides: TGTGCCAGCAGTAAGACAACGCCCTCTGAAGCTTTCTTT. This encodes CASSKTTPSEAFF.

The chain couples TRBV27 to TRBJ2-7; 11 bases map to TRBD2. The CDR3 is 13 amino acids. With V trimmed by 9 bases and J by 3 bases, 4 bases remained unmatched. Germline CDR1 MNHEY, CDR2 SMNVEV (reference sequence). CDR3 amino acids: CASFGTSGYEQYF. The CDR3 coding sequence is TGTGCCAGTTTCGGGACTAGCGGCTACGAGCAGTACTTC.

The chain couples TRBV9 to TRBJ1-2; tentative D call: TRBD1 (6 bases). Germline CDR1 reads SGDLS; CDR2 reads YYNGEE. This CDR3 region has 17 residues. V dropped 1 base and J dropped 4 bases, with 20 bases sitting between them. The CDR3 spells CASSVSGGGQTSYGYTF. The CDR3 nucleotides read TGTGCCAGCAGCGTATCCGGGGGAGGACAGACCTCCTATGGCTACACCTTC.

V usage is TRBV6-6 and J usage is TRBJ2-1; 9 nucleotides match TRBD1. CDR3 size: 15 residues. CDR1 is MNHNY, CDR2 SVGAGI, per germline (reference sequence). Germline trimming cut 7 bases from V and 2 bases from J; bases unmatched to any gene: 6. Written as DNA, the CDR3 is TGTGCCAGCATCCCGGACAGGGGTACCTACAATGAGCAGTTCTTC. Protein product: CASIPDRGTYNEQFF.